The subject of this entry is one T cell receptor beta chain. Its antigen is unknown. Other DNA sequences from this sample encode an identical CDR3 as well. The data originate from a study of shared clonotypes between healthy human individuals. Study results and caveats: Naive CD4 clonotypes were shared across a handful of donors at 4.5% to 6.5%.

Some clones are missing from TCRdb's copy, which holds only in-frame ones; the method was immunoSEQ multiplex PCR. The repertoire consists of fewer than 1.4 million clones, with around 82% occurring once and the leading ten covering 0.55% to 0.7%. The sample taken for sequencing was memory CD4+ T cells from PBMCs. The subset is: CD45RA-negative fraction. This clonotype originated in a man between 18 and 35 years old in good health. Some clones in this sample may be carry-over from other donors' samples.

This CDR3 is CASRIGLAGLSTDTQYF. For the CDR3, the DNA is TGTGCCAGCAGGATAGGACTAGCGGGACTAAGCACAGATACGCAGTATTTT. This chain connects TRBV7-3 to TRBJ2-3, with TRBD2 matching over 12 bases. The CDR3 length is 17 residues. Trimming took 6 bases from V and 0 from J; bases not matched to a gene: 7. The germline CDR1 and CDR2 sequences are SGHTA and FQGTGA.